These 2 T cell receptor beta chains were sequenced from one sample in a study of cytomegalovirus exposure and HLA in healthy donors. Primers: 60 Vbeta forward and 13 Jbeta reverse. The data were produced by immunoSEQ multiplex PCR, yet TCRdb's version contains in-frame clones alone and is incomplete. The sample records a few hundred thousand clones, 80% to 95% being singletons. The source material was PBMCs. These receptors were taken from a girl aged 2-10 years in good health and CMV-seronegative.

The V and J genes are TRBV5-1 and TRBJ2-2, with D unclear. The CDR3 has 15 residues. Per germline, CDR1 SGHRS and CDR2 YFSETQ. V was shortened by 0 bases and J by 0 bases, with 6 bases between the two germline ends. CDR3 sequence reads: CASSLGQSNTGELFF. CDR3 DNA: TGCGCCAGCAGCTTGGGCCAGTCGAACACCGGGGAGCTGTTTTTT. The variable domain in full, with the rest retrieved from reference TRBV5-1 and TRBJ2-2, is KAGVTQTPRYLIKTRGQQVTLSCSPISGHRSVSWYQQTPGQGLQFLFEYFSETQRNKGNFPGRFSGRQFSNSRSEMNVSTLELGDSALYLCASSLGQSNTGELFFGEGSRLTVL.

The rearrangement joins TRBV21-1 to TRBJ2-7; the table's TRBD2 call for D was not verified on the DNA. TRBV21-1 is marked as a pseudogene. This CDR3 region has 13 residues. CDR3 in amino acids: CASSREFIYEQYF. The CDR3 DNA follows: TGTGCCAGCAGCAGGGAGTTCATCTACGAGCAGTACTTC.